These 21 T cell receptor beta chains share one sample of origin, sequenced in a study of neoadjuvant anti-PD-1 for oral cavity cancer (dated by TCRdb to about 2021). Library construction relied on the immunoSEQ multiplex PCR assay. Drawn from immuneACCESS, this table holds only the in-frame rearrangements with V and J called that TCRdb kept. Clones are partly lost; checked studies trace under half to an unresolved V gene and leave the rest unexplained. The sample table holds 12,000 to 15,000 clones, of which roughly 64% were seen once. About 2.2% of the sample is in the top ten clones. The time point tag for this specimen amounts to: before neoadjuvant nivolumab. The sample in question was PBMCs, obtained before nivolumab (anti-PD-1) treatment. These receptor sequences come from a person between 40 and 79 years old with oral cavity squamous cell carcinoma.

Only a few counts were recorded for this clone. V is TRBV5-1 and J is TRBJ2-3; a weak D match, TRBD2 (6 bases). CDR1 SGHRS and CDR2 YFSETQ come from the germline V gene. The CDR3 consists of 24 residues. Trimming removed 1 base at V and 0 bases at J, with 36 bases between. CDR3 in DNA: TGCGCCAGCAGCTTGAAGGCGAGAAGGGCCGGGTCGGGACTCCTCGGATCTAGCACAGATACGCAGTATTTT. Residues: CASSLKARRAGSGLLGSSTDTQYF.

The CDR3 nucleotides read TGTGCCAGCAGCCTGCCGCGGGACACTGAAGCTTTCTTT. Its protein product is CASSLPRDTEAFF. The chain joins TRBV13 to TRBJ1-1; D is uncertain. The V and J ends lost 5 bases and 3 bases respectively, with 10 bases between them. CDR1 is PRHDT, CDR2 FYEKMQ, per germline (reference sequence). The CDR3 extends over 13 amino acids.

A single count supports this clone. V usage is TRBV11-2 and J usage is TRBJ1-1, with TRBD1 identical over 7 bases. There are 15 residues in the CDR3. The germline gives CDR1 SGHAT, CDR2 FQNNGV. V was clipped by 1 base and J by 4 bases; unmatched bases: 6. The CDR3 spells CASSLVARGITEAFF. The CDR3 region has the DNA TGTGCCAGCAGCTTAGTGGCCAGGGGGATCACTGAAGCTTTCTTT.

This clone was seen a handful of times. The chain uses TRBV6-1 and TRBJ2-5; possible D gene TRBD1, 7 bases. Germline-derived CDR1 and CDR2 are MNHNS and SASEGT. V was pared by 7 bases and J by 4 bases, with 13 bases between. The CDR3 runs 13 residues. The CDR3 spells CASTRQGGETQYF. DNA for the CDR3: TGTGCCAGCACTCGACAGGGAGGAGAGACCCAGTACTTC.

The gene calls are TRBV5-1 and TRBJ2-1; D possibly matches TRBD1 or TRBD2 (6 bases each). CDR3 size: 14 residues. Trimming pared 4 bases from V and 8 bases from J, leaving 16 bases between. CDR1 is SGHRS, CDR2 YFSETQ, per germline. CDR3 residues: CASSPGASDDEQFF. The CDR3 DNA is TGCGCCAGCAGCCCGGGGGCTAGCGATGATGAGCAGTTCTTC.

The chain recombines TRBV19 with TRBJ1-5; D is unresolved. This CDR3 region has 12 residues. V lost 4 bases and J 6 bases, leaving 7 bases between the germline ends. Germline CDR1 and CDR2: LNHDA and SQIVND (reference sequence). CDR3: CASSTGAQPQHF. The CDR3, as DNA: TGTGCCAGTAGTACTGGAGCTCAGCCCCAGCATTTT.

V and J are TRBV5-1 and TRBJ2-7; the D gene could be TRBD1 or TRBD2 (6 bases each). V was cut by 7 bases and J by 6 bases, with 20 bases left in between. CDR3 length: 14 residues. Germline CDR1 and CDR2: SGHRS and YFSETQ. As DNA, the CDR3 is TGCGCCAGCGCTGGGGCGGCGGAGGGGGGCGAGCAGTACTTC. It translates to CASAGAAEGGEQYF.

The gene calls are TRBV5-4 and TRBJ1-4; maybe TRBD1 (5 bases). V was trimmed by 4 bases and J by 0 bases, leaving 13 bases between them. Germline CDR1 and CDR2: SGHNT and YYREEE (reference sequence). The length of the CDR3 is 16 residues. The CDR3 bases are TGTGCCAGCAGCCCTTACGGGGGTTCAACTAATGAAAAACTGTTTTTT. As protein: CASSPYGGSTNEKLFF.

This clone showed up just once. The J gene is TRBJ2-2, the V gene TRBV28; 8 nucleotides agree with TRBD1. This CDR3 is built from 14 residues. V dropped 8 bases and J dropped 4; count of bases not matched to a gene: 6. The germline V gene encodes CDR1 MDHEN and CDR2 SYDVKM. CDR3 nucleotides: TGTGCCAGCGTCACACAGGGGGTCACCGGGGAGCTGTTTTTT. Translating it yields CASVTQGVTGELFF.

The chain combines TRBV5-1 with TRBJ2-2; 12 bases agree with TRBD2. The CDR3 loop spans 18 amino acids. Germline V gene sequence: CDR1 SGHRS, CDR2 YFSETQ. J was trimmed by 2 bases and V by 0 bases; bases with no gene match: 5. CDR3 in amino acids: CASSLASGRVSNTGELFF. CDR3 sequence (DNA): TGCGCCAGCAGCTTGGCTAGCGGGAGGGTCTCAAACACCGGGGAGCTGTTTTTT.

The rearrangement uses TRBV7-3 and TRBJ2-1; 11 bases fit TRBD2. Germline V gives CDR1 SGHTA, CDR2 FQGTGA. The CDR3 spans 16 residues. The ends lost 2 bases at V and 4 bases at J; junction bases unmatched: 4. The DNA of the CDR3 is TGTGCCAGCAGCTTATTAGGGACTAGCGGATACAATGAGCAGTTCTTC. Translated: CASSLLGTSGYNEQFF.

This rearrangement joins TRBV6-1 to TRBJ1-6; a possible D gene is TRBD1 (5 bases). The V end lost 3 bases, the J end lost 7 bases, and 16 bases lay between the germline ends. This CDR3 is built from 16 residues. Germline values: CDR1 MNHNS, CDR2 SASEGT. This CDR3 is CASSETGRGFNSPLHF. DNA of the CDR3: TGTGCCAGCAGTGAGACGGGTAGGGGATTCAATTCACCCCTCCACTTT.

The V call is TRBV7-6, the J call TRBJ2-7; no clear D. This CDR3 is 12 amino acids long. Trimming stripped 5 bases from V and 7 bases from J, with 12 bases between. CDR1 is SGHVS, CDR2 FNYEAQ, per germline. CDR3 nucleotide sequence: TGTGCCAGCAGCCATACATCTACGGAGCAGTACTTC. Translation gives CASSHTSTEQYF.

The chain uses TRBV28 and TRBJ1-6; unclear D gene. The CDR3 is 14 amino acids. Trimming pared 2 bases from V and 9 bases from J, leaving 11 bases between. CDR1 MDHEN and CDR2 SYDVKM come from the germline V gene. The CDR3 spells CASSLGGAASPLHF. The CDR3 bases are TGTGCCAGCAGTTTAGGCGGAGCGGCTTCACCCCTCCACTTT.

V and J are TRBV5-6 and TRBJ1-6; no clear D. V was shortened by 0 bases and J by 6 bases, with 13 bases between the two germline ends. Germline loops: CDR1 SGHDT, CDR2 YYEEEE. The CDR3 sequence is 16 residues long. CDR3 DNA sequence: TGTGCCAGCAGCTTGGATCCGGCAGCAGCTAATTCACCCCTCCACTTT. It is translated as CASSLDPAAANSPLHF.

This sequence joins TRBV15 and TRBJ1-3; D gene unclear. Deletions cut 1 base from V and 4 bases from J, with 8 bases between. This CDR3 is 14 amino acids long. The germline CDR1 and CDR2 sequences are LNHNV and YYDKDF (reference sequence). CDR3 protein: CATSRGYSGNTIYF. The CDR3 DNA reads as TGTGCCACCAGCAGAGGTTACTCGGGAAACACCATATATTTT.

The CDR3 sequence: CASSLEGARNQPQHF. In nucleotides, the CDR3 is TGTGCCAGCAGTTTAGAGGGGGCCCGTAATCAGCCCCAGCATTTT. V and J are TRBV27 and TRBJ1-5, with 7 bases matching TRBD1. CDR1 and CDR2 (germline): MNHEY, SMNVEV (reference sequence). With 2 bases clipped from V and 4 bases from J, the junction kept 5 bases outside the gene matches. The CDR3 covers 15 residues.

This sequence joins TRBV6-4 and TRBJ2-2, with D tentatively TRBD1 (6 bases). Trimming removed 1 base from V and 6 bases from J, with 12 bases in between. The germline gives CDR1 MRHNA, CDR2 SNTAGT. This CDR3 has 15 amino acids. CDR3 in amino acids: CASSDWAGAAGELFF. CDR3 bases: TGTGCCAGCAGTGACTGGGCAGGGGCGGCCGGGGAGCTGTTTTTT.

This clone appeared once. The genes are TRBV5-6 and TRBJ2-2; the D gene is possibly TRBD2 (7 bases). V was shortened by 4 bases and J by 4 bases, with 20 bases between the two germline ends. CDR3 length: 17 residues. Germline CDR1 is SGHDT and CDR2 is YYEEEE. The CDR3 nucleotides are TGTGCCAGCAGCGAGGAGGGGAGGGGGTTCGGCACCGGGGAGCTGTTTTTT. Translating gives CASSEEGRGFGTGELFF.

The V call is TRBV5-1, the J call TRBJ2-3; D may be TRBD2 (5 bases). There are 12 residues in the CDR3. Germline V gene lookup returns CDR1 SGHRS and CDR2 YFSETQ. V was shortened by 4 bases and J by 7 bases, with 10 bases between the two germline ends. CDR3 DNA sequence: TGCGCCAGCAGCCTGGACTTAAATACGCAGTATTTT. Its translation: CASSLDLNTQYF.

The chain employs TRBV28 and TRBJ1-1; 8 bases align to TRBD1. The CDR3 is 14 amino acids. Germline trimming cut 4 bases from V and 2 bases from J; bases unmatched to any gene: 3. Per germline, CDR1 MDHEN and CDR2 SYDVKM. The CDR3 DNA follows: TGTGCCAGCAGTTCGGACAGGGCCAACACTGAAGCTTTCTTT. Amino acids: CASSSDRANTEAFF.